Listed below are T cell receptor beta chains from one sample, sequenced in a study of T cells in Graves' hyperthyroidism and ophthalmopathy. TCRdb analysed the multiplex PCR reads with MiXCR anew, one entry per CDR3 protein. The repertoire consists of over 500,000 distinct CDR3 sequences, with under 20% occurring once and the leading ten covering roughly 18%. The specimen was blood. All receptors derive from a young woman with Graves' ophthalmopathy. CDR3s include the opening cysteine and the closing phenylalanine or tryptophan. Fields, in order: J gene, V gene, CDR3 protein.

>TRBJ1-5|TRBV30
CAWSNALSNQPQHF
>TRBJ2-1|TRBV29-1
CSVPGQGGNEQFF
>TRBJ2-5|TRBV20-1
CSARRGQETQYF
>TRBJ2-1|TRBV11-3
CASSALRGNEQFF
>TRBJ2-1|TRBV12-3/TRBV12-4
CASSLARGNEQFF
>TRBJ2-3|TRBV29-1
CSPIVLRSDTQYF
>TRBJ2-2|TRBV2
CASVKRDLDTGELFF
>TRBJ2-6|TRBV5-1
CASSPLSDSGANVLTF
>TRBJ2-3|TRBV7-3
CASSSQPGTTDTQYF
>TRBJ2-2|TRBV30
CAWSRIGGGTNTGELFF
>TRBJ1-2|TRBV7-9
CASSYGRDYGYTF
>TRBJ2-1|TRBV7-3
CASSPTQGLDEQFF
>TRBJ2-3|TRBV20-1
CSANRVAGRTDTQYF
>TRBJ2-1|TRBV2
CASSEQGLREQFF
>TRBJ1-1|TRBV4-1
CASSQEWQAETEAFF
>TRBJ2-1|TRBV4-1
CASSQGAAVGQFF
>TRBJ1-2|TRBV28
CASSPDKVLGGYTF
>TRBJ2-1|TRBV6-2/TRBV6-3
CASSSDLPREQFF
>TRBJ2-7|TRBV27
CASSPTLSSGRANYEQYF
>TRBJ1-4|TRBV7-9
CASSRDTEKLFF
>TRBJ2-7|TRBV29-1
CSVDRGLSSYEQYF
>TRBJ1-5|TRBV15
CATSSEGGRGQPQHF
>TRBJ1-1|TRBV20-1
CSARGVTAWDTEAFF
>TRBJ1-2|TRBV6-1
CASSLRGPEGYTF
>TRBJ2-2|TRBV27
CASSSHPGLAGEHGELFF
>TRBJ1-2|TRBV3-1
CASSPRQEVNYGYTF
>TRBJ1-6|TRBV12-3/TRBV12-4
CASSLWQGHSPLHF
>TRBJ2-3|TRBV20-1
CSAEDGRESTDTQYF
>TRBJ2-7|TRBV6-2/TRBV6-3
CASTTGLFVEQYF
>TRBJ2-7|TRBV2
CASSDELAGDEQYF
>TRBJ2-5|TRBV4-2
CASSQGVGGEETQYF
>TRBJ1-1|TRBV5-1
CASSPTVYTEAFF
>TRBJ2-1|TRBV4-3
CASSRGQRVDNEQFF
>TRBJ1-1|TRBV4-1
CASSLRLGGDTEAFF
>TRBJ2-4|TRBV5-1
CASSLGTEGNIQYF